This TCR beta chain was obtained from a study of blood T cells in healthy people across ages. A J-beta primer mix and a sample-barcoded 5' primer were used in a second PCR of roughly 6 to 12 cycles. TCRdb passed the 5' RACE reads through MiXCR, listing each CDR3 protein once. The sample has about 1,400,000 distinct CDR3 sequences, around two fifths seen once. CDR1 SGDLS and CDR2 YYNGEE come from the germline V gene. V shed 2 bases and J 4 bases; nucleotides not matched to a gene: 6. The length of the CDR3 is 16 residues. The rearrangement joins TRBV9 to TRBJ2-1; 10 positions match TRBD2. The receptor was isolated from a woman aged 18-29 years in good health. The specimen was blood. CDR3: CASSVKAGGLYNEQFF. The CDR3 region has the DNA TGTGCCAGCAGCGTGAAAGCGGGGGGGCTTTACAATGAGCAGTTCTTC.